This section outlines one T cell receptor (beta chain) sequence together with its context. Its antigen is currently unknown. It was in the United States that all participants with HIV were treated. This sample is drawn from a study of long-term antiretroviral therapy in people with HIV. General study findings and limits: The study found that diversity rose after ART but stayed below transplant donor controls. Repertoires from HIV showed CDR3 length ranges narrower than those of controls.

Runs used v3.0 of the immunoSEQ assay and were done at survey level. In sequencing, about 40,000-50,000 T-cell genomes per sample were targeted. Using immunoSEQ multiplex PCR, the repertoire was profiled, and TCRdb retains in-frame clones only, with some absent. Found here are some 35,000 clones, around 79% of them singletons; the top ten hold around 3.7%. With V trimmed by 3 bases and J by 4 bases, 7 bases remained unmatched. Germline assignment: CDR1 MNHEY and CDR2 SVGAGI. The CDR3 runs 15 residues. Sample: unsorted PBMCs, taken 3 years after starting antiretroviral therapy. The V and J genes are TRBV6-5 and TRBJ1-1; 8 nucleotides match TRBD1. The clonotype originates from a man aged 45-65 years with HIV. CDR3 amino acids: CASSYSGQASTEAFF. The DNA for the CDR3 is TGTGCCAGCAGTTATTCGGGACAGGCTTCCACTGAAGCTTTCTTT.